The rows below give T cell receptor beta chains drawn from one sample of a study of shared clonotypes between healthy human individuals. Generated by immunoSEQ multiplex PCR, the TCRdb table keeps only in-frame clones and is missing some. The sample records about 2.1 million clones, about 94% being singletons. The sample taken for sequencing was naive CD8+ T cells from PBMCs. The receptors come from a young man in good health. Some clones in this sample may be carry-over from other donors' samples. Each CDR3 is given with its conserved first and last residue. Fields, in order: J gene, D gene, V gene, clone size, CDR3 DNA, CDR3 protein. The D gene is left open where the match is weak. Part of the rows lack a size; the others show once, few, many or a class for expanded clones.

>TRBJ2-5|-|TRBV25-1|once
TGTGCCAGCAGTGACCTTCAGGAGACCCAGTACTTC
CASSDLQETQYF
>TRBJ2-5|TRBD2|TRBV14|-
TGTGCCAGCAGCCCCCTGACTAGCGGGAGCAAAGAGACCCAGTACTTC
CASSPLTSGSKETQYF
>TRBJ2-2|-|TRBV2|-
TGTGCCAGCAGAACAGGGAACACCGGGGAGCTGTTTTTT
CASRTGNTGELFF
>TRBJ2-7|-|TRBV10-3|-
TGTGCCATCAGTGAGTCGAGGGGGGCGGGGGCCGAGCAGTACTTC
CAISESRGAGAEQYF
>TRBJ1-1|-|TRBV5-1|-
TGCGCCAGCAGCTTCAACTTAATAAACACTGAAGCTTTCTTT
CASSFNLINTEAFF
>TRBJ2-7|TRBD1|TRBV2|-
TGTGCCAGCAGGGGGACAGGGATGCACGAGCAGTACTTC
CASRGTGMHEQYF
>TRBJ2-2|-|TRBV2|-
TGTGCCAGCAGTGAAGACGGCAGTGCCCCCGCCGGGGAGCTGTTTTTT
CASSEDGSAPAGELFF
>TRBJ2-3|TRBD2|TRBV7-8|once
TGTGCCAGCAGTAATTTCCTAGCGGGAGAAGGAACAGATACGCAGTATTTT
CASSNFLAGEGTDTQYF
>TRBJ2-7|-|TRBV7-9|-
TGTGCCAGCAGTTGGACAGAAACCTCCTACGAGCAGTACTTC
CASSWTETSYEQYF
>TRBJ2-3|-|TRBV14|few
TGTGCCAGCAGCCAAGACAGGGGAGATACGCAGTATTTT
CASSQDRGDTQYF
>TRBJ2-7|TRBD2|TRBV6-6|-
TGTGCCAGCAGCTCTCGACTAGCGGTCTACGAGCAGTACTTC
CASSSRLAVYEQYF
>TRBJ1-1|-|TRBV4-3|-
TGCGCCAGCAGCCTGGGAGCCATGAACACTGAAGCTTTCTTT
CASSLGAMNTEAFF
>TRBJ2-1|-|TRBV2|-
TGTGCCAGCAGCCAACCTTCTGGACTTATTGCGTTCTTC
CASSQPSGLIAFF
>TRBJ2-1|-|TRBV7-9|-
TGTGCCAGCAGTGGGTACAATGAGCAGTTCTTC
CASSGYNEQFF
>TRBJ2-5|-|TRBV29-1|-
TGCAGCGTTGGTGTAGCGGACTATGAAGAGACCCAGTACTTC
CSVGVADYEETQYF
>TRBJ2-5|TRBD1|TRBV19|-
TGTGCCAGTGCGACAGGGGTCCGGGAGACCCAGTACTTC
CASATGVRETQYF
>TRBJ2-3|TRBD2|TRBV4-2|-
TGTGCCAGCAGCCCAAGGTCGGGGGGAGTTACAGATACGCAGTATTTT
CASSPRSGGVTDTQYF
>TRBJ1-1|-|TRBV29-1|few
TGCAGCGTTGTTTTTTGGGGGAACACTGAAGCTTTCTTT
CSVVFWGNTEAFF
>TRBJ2-7|-|TRBV11-3|-
TGTGCCAGCAGCTTAGATGTGGGGAGCTCCTACGAGCAGTACTTC
CASSLDVGSSYEQYF
>TRBJ2-2|-|TRBV7-9|few
TGTGCCAGCAGCTTAGTTTCAGGGGAGCTGTTTTTT
CASSLVSGELFF
>TRBJ1-1|-|TRBV11-2|-
TGTGCCAGCAGCTCTCTAAAGAAGCTTGAAGCTTTCTTT
CASSSLKKLEAFF
>TRBJ1-1|-|TRBV29-1|-
TGCAGCGGTTGGACAGCGAACACTGAAGCTTTCTTT
CSGWTANTEAFF
>TRBJ2-7|TRBD2|TRBV10-2|-
TGCGCCAGCACCCTACTAGCGGGTCCCTACGAGCAGTACTTC
CASTLLAGPYEQYF
>TRBJ2-3|TRBD1|TRBV7-8|-
TGTGCCAGCAGGCCACAGGGGGCTTGGGGCACAGATACGCAGTATTTT
CASRPQGAWGTDTQYF
>TRBJ1-1|TRBD1|TRBV19|-
TGTGCCATTTTCCCCGGGACAGGGTCTGAAGCTTTCTTT
CAIFPGTGSEAFF
>TRBJ2-3|TRBD1|TRBV7-6|-
TGTGCCAGCAGCCCCAGGGGGGATACGCAGTATTTT
CASSPRGDTQYF
>TRBJ2-1|TRBD1|TRBV11-3|-
TGTGCCAGCTCCCCGGGACAGGGGGCTGAGGACAATGAGCAGTTCTTC
CASSPGQGAEDNEQFF
>TRBJ2-3|-|TRBV5-4|-
TGTGCCAGCAGCTTTCCACCGCCCGGAAAAGTAGCGGTTAGCACAGATACGCAGTATTTT
CASSFPPPGKVAVSTDTQYF
>TRBJ1-1|-|TRBV19|-
TGTGCCAGTAGTACCCCTACAGAGAACACTGAAGCTTTCTTT
CASSTPTENTEAFF
>TRBJ2-7|-|TRBV30|-
TGTGCCTGGAGTGGCGATGAGGGCCCCTACGAGCAGTACTTC
CAWSGDEGPYEQYF
>TRBJ2-1|TRBD2|TRBV6-1|-
TGTGCCAGCAGTGAAGGACCACTAGCGGGAGTGCATGAGCAGTTCTTC
CASSEGPLAGVHEQFF
>TRBJ1-3|-|TRBV7-9|-
TGTGCCAGCAGAAATCCGGGACGTATCTCTGGAAACACCATATATTTT
CASRNPGRISGNTIYF
>TRBJ1-5|-|TRBV7-9|few
TGTGCCAGCAGCTTGGGGGCGGATGGCCAGCATTTT
CASSLGADGQHF
>TRBJ2-1|-|TRBV4-1|-
TGCGCCAGCAGGTGGGGGGTTTGGGCCAATGAGCAGTTCTTC
CASRWGVWANEQFF
>TRBJ2-7|TRBD2|TRBV6-1|-
TGTGCCAGCGGGAAAACTAGCGGGAGAGAATACGAGCAGTACTTC
CASGKTSGREYEQYF
>TRBJ2-1|-|TRBV28|-
TGTGCCAGCAGGATAGTGGGAGGAACATACAATGAGCAGTTCTTC
CASRIVGGTYNEQFF
>TRBJ1-2|TRBD1|TRBV30|-
TGTGCCTGGAGGGGACTGGGGACAGGCTATGGCTACACCTTC
CAWRGLGTGYGYTF
>TRBJ2-3|TRBD1|TRBV4-3|-
TGCGCCAGCAGCCAAGGGACAGGGCTCATTGATACGCAGTATTTT
CASSQGTGLIDTQYF
>TRBJ2-7|-|TRBV11-2|-
TGTGCCAGCAGCTTAGGGGGCCTCACCTACGAGCAGTACTTC
CASSLGGLTYEQYF
>TRBJ2-3|-|TRBV7-9|-
TGTGCCAGCATGATAACGGCAGATACGCAGTATTTT
CASMITADTQYF
>TRBJ2-5|-|TRBV4-3|-
TGCGCCAGCAGCCAAGAGACCGAAGAGACCCAGTACTTC
CASSQETEETQYF
>TRBJ2-3|TRBD1|TRBV6-5|-
TGTGCCAGCAGTTACGGGACAGAGAGCACAGATACGCAGTATTTT
CASSYGTESTDTQYF
>TRBJ1-1|-|TRBV7-9|-
TGTGCCAGCAGCCCCGGATCTTTAGGAGCTTTCTTT
CASSPGSLGAFF
>TRBJ2-7|-|TRBV9|-
TGTGCCAGCAGCCCCTCGGACGCGAGAGTCTACGAGCAGTACTTC
CASSPSDARVYEQYF
>TRBJ2-7|-|TRBV7-8|-
TGTGCCAGCAGCCCGCCGAGACAGCACTACGAGCAGTACTTC
CASSPPRQHYEQYF
>TRBJ2-7|TRBD2|TRBV5-1|-
TGCGCCAGCAGCTTGGGACTAGCGGGAGCCTTCTACGAGCAGTACTTC
CASSLGLAGAFYEQYF
>TRBJ1-5|-|TRBV15|-
TGTGCCACCAGCAGAGCGGCACCGCAGGATCGGCCCCAGCATTTT
CATSRAAPQDRPQHF